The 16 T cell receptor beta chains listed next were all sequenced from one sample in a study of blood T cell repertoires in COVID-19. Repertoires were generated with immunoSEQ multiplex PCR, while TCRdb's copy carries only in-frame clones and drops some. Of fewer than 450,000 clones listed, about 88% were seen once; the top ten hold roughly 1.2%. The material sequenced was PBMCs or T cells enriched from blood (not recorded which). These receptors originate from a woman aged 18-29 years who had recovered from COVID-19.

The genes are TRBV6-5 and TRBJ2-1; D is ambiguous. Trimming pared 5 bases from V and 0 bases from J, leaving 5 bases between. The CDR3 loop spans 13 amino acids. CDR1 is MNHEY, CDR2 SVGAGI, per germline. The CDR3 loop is CASSRSSYNEQFF. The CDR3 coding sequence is TGTGCCAGCAGTAGGAGCTCCTACAATGAGCAGTTCTTC.

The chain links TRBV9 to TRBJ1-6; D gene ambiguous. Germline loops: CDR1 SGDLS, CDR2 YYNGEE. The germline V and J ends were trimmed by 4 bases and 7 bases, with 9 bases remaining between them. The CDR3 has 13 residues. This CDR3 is CASSSTGNSPLHF. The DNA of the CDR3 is TGTGCCAGCAGCTCGACGGGAAATTCACCCCTCCACTTT.

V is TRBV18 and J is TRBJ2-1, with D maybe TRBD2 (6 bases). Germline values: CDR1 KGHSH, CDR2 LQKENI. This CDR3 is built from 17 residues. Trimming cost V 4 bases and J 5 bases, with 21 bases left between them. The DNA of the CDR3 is TGTGCCAGCTCACTAGATGCGGACTATACCGGCCACAATGAGCAGTTCTTC. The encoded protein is CASSLDADYTGHNEQFF.

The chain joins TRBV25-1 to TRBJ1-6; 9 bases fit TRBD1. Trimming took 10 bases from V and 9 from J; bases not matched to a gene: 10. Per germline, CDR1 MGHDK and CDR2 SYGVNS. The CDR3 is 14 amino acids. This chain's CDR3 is CANLQGARSSPLHF. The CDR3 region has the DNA TGTGCCAACCTACAGGGGGCGCGAAGTTCACCCCTCCACTTT.

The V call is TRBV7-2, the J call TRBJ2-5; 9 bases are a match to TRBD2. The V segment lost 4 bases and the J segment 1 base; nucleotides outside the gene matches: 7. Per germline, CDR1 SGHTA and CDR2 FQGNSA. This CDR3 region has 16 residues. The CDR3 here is CASSWVAGGLQETQYF. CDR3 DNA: TGTGCCAGCAGCTGGGTCGCGGGGGGGCTCCAAGAGACCCAGTACTTC.

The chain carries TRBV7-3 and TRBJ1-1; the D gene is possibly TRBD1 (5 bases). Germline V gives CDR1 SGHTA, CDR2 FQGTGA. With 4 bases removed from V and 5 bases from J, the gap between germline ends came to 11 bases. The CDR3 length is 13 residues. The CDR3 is CASSSRVGTEAFF. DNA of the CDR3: TGTGCCAGCAGCTCCAGGGTTGGGACTGAAGCTTTCTTT. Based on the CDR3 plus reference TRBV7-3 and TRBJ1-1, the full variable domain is GAGVSQTPSNKVTEKGKYVELRCDPISGHTALYWYRQSLGQGPEFLIYFQGTGAADDSGLPNDRFFAVRPEGSVSTLKIQRTERGDSAVYLCASSSRVGTEAFFGQGTRLTVV.

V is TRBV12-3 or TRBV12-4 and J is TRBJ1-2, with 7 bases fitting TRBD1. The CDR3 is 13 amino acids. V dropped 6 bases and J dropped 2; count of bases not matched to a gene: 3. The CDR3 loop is CASSATGNYGYTF. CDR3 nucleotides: TGTGCCAGCAGCGCGACAGGGAACTATGGCTACACCTTC.

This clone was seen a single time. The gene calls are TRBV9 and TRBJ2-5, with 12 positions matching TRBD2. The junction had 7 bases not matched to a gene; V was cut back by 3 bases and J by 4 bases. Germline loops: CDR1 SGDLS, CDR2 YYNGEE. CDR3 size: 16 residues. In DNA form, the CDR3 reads TGTGCCAGCAGCGCTAGCGGGGGGGCGGACGGAGAGACCCAGTACTTC. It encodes CASSASGGADGETQYF.

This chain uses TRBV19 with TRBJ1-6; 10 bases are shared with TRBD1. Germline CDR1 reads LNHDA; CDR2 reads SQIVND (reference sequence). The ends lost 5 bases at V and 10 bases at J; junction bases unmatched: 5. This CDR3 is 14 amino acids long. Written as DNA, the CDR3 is TGTGCCAGTAGTCCCCAGACAGGGGGCTCACCCCTCCACTTT. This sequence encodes CASSPQTGGSPLHF.

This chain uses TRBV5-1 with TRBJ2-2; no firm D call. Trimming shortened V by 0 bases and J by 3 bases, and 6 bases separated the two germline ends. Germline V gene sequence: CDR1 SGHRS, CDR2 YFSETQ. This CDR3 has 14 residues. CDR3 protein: CASSLETYTGELFF. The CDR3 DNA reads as TGCGCCAGCAGCTTGGAGACATACACCGGGGAGCTGTTTTTT. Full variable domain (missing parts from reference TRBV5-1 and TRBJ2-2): KAGVTQTPRYLIKTRGQQVTLSCSPISGHRSVSWYQQTPGQGLQFLFEYFSETQRNKGNFPGRFSGRQFSNSRSEMNVSTLELGDSALYLCASSLETYTGELFFGEGSRLTVL.

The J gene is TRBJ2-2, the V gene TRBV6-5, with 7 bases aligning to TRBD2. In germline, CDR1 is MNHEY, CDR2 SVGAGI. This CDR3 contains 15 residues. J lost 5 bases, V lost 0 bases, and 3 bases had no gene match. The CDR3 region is CASSYSTSRTGELFF. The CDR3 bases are TGTGCCAGCAGTTACTCGACTAGCAGAACCGGGGAGCTGTTTTTT.

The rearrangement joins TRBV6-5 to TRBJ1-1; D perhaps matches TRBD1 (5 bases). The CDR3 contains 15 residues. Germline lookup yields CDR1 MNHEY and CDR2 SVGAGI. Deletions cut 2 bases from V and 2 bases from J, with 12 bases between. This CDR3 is CASSYTLTANTEAFF. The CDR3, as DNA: TGTGCCAGCAGTTACACTTTGACAGCCAACACTGAAGCTTTCTTT.

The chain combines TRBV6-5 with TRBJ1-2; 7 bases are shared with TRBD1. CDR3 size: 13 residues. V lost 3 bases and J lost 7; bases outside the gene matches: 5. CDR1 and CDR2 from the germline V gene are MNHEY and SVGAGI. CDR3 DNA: TGTGCCAGCAGTTATAGGGGGCGAGGTGGCTACACCTTC. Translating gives CASSYRGRGGYTF.

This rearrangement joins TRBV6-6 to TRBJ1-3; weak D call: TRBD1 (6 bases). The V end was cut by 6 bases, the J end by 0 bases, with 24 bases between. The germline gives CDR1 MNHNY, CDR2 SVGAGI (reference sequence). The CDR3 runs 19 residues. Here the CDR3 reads CASSSPPPDRTFSGNTIYF. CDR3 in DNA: TGTGCCAGCAGCTCTCCCCCTCCCGACAGGACCTTCTCTGGAAACACCATATATTTT.

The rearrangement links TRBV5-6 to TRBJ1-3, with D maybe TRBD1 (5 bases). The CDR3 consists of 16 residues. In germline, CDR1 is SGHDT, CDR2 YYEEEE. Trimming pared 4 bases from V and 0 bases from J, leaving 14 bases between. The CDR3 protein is CASSPETGLSGNTIYF. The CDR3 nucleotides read TGTGCCAGCAGCCCCGAAACAGGCCTCTCTGGAAACACCATATATTTT.

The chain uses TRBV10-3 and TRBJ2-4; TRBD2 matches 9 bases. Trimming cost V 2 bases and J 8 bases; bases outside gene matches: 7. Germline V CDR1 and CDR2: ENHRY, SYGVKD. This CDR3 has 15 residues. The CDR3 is CAISEEGGLADIQYF. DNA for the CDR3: TGTGCCATCAGTGAGGAGGGGGGACTAGCCGACATTCAGTACTTC.